The clone carrying this TCR beta chain was observed a handful of times. Its specificity is unknown. The sample comes from a study of beta chain features in type 1 diabetes. The study, taken as a whole, reports: A moderate, significant TCRB CDR3 shortening appeared in type 1 diabetes across four CD4+ subsets. Researchers reported that naive, central memory and Treg TCRB repertoires appeared more similar in patients than in healthy donors.

Investigators reverse transcribed all isolated RNA, so they sequenced expressed TCRB transcripts. Assay used: immunoSEQ multiplex PCR; TCRdb lists only in-frame clones, some missing. The sample shows 400,000 or so clones, around 13% of them seen only once. V shed 6 bases and J shed 6 bases, with 7 bases lying between them. This CDR3 has 11 residues. Germline CDR1 is MNHEY and CDR2 is SVGAGI. The source material was naive CD4+ T cells from blood. This TCR was recovered from a woman younger than 35 with type 1 diabetes. This chain links TRBV6-5 with TRBJ2-3; no definite D call. The chain's CDR3 is CASREADTQYF. The DNA for the CDR3 is TGTGCCAGCAGAGAGGCGGATACGCAGTATTTT.